This record looks at one TCR beta chain sequence and its context. The antigen remains unidentified. Arm-PCR of CDR3 regions with iRepertoire HTBI primers generated TCR beta libraries. TCRdb itself ran the multiplex PCR reads through MiXCR, one entry per CDR3 protein. The sample yields over 300,000 distinct CDR3 sequences, roughly 15% seen once. The entry originates in a study of regulatory T cells in long-lasting Graves disease. Study outcomes and limitations: Reduced TCR diversity was observed in persistent Graves' patients versus newly diagnosed patients.

CDR3 size: 17 residues. V trimming: 4 bases; J trimming: 5 bases; junction bases outside the gene matches: 16. CDR1 is MGHRA and CDR2 is YSYEKL in the germline V gene. Time point specified: newly diagnosed GD, antithyroid drugs for less than 3 months. Researchers made the TCR library from RNA that was extracted from PBMCs. The chain links TRBV4-1 to TRBJ1-1; 7 nucleotides match TRBD1. This receptor was obtained from a female donor with Graves disease. This specimen was peripheral blood mononuclear cells (PBMCs), taken at new diagnosis, from a patient treated with antithyroid drugs. CDR3 loop: CASSRESSGGGSTEAFF. CDR3 sequence (DNA): TGCGCCAGCAGCCGAGAATCCTCAGGAGGGGGCTCGACTGAAGCTTTCTTT.